This record concerns one T cell receptor beta chain sequence. The CDR3 contains 12 residues. Trimming took 8 bases from V and 5 from J, leaving 12 bases between them. The germline V gene encodes CDR1 MNHEY and CDR2 SMNVEV (reference sequence). This entry belongs to a study of blood T cell repertoires in COVID-19. TCRdb's copy holds only in-frame clones and misses some; the assay was immunoSEQ multiplex PCR. The repertoire has fewer than 600,000 clones, roughly 90% of them found once; the top ten carry approximately 1.8%. The chain couples TRBV27 to TRBJ2-5, with D unclear. Sequenced input: PBMCs or T cells enriched from blood (not recorded which). The TCR originated in a woman aged 35 to 49 who had recovered from COVID-19. CDR3 in amino acids: CASGHGMETQYF. The CDR3 nucleotides are TGTGCCAGCGGGCATGGTATGGAGACCCAGTACTTC.